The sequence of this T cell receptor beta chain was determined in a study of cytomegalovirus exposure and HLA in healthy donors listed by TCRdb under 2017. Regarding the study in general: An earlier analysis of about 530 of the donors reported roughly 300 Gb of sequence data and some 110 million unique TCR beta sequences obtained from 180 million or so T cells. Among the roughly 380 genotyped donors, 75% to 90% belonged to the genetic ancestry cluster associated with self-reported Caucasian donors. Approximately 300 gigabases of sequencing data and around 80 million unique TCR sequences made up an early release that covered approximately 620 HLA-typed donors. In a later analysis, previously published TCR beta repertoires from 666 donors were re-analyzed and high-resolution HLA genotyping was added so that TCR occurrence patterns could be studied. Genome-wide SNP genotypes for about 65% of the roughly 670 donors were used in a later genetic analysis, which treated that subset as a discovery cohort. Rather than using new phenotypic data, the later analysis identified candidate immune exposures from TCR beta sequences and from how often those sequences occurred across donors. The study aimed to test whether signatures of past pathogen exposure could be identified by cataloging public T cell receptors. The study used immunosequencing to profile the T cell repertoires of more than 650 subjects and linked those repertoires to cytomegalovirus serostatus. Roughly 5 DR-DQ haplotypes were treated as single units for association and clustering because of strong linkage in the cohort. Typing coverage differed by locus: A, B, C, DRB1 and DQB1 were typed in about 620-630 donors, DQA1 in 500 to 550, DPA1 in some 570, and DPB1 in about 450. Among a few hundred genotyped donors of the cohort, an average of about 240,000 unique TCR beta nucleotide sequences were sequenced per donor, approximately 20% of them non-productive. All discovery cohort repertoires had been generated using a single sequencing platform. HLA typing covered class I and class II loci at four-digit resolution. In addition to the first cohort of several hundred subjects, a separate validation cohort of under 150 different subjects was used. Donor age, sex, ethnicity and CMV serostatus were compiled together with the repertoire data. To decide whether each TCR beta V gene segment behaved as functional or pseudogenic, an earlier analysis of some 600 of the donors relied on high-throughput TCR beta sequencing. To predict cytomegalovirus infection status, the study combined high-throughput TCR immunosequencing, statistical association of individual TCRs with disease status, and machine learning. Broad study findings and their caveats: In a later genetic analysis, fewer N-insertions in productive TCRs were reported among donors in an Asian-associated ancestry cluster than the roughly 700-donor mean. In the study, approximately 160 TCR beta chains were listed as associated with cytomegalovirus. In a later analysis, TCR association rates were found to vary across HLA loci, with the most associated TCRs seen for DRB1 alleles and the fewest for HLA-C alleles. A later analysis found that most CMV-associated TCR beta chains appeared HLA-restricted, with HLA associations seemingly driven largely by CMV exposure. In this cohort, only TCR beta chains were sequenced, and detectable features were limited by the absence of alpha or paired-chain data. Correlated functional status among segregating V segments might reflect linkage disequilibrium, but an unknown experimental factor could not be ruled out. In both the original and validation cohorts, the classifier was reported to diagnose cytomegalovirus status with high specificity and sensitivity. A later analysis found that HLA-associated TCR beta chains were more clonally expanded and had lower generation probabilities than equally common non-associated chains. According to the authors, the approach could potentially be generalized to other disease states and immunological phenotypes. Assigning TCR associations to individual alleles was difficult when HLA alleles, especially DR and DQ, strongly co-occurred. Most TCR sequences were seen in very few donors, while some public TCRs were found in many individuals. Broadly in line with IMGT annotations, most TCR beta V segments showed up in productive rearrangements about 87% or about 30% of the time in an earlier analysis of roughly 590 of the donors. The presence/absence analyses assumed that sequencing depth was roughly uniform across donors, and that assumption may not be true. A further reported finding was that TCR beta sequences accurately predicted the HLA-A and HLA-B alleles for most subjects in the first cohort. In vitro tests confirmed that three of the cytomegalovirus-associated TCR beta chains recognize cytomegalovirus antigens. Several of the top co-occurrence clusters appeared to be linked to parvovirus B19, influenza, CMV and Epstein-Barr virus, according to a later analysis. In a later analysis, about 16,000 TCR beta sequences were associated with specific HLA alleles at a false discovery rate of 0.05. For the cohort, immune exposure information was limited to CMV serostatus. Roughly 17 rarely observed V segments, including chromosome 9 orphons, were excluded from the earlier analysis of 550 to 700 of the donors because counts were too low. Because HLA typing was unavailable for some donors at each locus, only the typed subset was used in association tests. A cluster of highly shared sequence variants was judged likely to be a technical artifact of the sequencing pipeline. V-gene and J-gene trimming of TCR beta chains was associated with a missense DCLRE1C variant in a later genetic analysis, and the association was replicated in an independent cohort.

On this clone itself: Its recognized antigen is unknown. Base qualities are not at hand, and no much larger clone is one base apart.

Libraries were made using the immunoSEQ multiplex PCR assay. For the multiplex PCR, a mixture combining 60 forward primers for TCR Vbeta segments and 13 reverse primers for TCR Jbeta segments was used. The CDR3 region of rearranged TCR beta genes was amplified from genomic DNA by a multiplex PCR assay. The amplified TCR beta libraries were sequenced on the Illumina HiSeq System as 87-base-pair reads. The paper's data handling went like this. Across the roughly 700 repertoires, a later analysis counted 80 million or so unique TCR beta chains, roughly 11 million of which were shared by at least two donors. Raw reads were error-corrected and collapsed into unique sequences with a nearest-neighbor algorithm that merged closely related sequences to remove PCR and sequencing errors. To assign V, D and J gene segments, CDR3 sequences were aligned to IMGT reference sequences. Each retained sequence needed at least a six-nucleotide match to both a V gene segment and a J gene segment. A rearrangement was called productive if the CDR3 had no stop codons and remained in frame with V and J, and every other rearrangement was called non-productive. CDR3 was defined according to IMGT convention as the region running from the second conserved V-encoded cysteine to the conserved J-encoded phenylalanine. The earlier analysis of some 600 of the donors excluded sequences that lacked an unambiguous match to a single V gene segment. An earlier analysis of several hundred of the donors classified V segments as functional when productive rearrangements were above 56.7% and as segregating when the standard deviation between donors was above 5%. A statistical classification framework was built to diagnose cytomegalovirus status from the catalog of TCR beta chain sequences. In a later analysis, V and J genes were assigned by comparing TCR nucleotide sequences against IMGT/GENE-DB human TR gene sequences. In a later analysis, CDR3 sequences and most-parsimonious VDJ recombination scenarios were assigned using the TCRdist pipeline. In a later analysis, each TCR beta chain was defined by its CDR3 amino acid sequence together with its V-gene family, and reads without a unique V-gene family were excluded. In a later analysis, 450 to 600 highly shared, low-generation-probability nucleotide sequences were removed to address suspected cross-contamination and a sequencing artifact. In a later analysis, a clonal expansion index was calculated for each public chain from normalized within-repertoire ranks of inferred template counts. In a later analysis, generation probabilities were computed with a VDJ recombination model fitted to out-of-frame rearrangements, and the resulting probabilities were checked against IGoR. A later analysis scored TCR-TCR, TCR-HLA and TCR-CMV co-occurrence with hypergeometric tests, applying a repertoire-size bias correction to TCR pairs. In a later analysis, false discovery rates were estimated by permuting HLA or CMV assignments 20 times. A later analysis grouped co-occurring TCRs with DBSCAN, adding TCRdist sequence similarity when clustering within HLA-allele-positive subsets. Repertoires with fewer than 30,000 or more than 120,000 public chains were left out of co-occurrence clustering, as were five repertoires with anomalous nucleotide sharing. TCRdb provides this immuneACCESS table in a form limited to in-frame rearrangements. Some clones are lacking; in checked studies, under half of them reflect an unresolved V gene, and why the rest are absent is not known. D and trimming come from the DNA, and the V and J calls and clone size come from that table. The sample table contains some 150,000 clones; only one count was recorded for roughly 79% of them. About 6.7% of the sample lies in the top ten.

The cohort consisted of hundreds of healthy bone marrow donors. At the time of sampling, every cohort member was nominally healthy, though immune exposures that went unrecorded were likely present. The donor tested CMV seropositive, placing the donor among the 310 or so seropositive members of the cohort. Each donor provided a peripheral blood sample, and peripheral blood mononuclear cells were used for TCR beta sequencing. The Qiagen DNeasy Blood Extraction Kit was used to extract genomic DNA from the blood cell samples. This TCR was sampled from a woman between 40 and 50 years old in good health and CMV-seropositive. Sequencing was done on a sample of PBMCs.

Here the CDR3 is given as CASSIWDGSEAFF. The nucleotides read TGTGCCAGTAGTATATGGGACGGGAGCGAAGCTTTCTTT. The chain was built from TRBV19 and TRBJ1-1, and TRBD1 may be the D gene, going by 5 matching bases. The germline V gene (reference sequence) supplies CDR1 LNHDA and CDR2 SQIVND. Measured from the cysteine to the phenylalanine, the CDR3 is 13 residues long. Of all the DNA, just the CDR3 is kept, 39 bases in frame from base 1. V lost 2 bases and J lost 8 bases; the stretch between them is 12 bases long.